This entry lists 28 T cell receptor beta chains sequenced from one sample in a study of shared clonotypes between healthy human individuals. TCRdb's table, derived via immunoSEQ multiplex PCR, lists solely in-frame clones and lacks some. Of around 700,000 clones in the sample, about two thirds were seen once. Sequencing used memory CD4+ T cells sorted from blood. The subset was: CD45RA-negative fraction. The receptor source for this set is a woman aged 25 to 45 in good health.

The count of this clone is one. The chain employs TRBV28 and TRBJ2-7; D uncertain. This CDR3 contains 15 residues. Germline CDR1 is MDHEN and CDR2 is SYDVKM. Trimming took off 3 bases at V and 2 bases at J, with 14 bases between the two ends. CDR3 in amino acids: CASSFKGSRAYEQYF. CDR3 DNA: TGTGCCAGCAGTTTTAAAGGGTCTAGGGCCTACGAGCAGTACTTC.

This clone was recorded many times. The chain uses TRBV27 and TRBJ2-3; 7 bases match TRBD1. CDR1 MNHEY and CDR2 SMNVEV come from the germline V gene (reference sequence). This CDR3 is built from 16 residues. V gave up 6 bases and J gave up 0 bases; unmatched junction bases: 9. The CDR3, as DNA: TGTGCCAGCAGCCCACCGGACAGGAGGAGCACAGATACGCAGTATTTT. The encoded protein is CASSPPDRRSTDTQYF.

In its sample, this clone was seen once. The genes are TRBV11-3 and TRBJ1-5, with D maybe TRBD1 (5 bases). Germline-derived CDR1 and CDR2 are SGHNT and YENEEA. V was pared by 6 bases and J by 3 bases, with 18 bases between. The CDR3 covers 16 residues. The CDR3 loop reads CASRTDSLSNNQPQHF. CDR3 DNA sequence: TGTGCCAGCAGAACCGACAGCCTTTCCAACAATCAGCCCCAGCATTTT.

CDR3 sequence (DNA): TGTGCCAGCAGTGAAGGGGACCCACGACATAGTAGCACAGATACGCAGTATTTT. This codes for CASSEGDPRHSSTDTQYF. This chain links TRBV2 with TRBJ2-3; TRBD1 or TRBD2 may be the D gene (5 bases each). Germline loops: CDR1 SNHLY, CDR2 FYNNEI. The V and J ends lost 1 base and 0 bases respectively, with 17 bases between them. The CDR3 covers 18 residues.

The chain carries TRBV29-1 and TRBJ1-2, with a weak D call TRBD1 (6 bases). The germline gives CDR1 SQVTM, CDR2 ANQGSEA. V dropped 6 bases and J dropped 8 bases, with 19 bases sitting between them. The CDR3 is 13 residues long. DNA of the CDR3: TGCAGCGTGTGGGCACAGGGACTCTGGGGCTACACCTTC. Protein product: CSVWAQGLWGYTF.

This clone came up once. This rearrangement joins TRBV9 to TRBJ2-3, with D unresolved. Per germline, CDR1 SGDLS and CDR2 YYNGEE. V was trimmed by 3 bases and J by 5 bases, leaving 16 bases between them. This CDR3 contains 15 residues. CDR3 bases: TGTGCCAGCAGCGCCCGACTCCCCGGAGTAGATACGCAGTATTTT. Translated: CASSARLPGVDTQYF.

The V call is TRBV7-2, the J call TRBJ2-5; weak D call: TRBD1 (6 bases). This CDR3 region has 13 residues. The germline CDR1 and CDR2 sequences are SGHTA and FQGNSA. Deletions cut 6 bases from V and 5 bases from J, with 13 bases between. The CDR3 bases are TGTGCCAGCAGGAAAAACCAGGGGGAGACCCAGTACTTC. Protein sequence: CASRKNQGETQYF.

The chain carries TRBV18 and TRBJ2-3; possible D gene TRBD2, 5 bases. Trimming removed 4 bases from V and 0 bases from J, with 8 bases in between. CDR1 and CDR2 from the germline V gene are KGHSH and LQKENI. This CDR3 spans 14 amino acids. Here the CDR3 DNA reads TGTGCCAGCTCACTTCTAGCTAGCACAGATACGCAGTATTTT. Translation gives CASSLLASTDTQYF.

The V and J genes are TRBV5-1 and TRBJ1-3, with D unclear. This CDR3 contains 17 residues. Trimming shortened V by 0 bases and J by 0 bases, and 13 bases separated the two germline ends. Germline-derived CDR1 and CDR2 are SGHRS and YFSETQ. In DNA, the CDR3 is TGCGCCAGCAGCTTGGAGGTGGGCCGTTCCTCTGGAAACACCATATATTTT. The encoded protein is CASSLEVGRSSGNTIYF.

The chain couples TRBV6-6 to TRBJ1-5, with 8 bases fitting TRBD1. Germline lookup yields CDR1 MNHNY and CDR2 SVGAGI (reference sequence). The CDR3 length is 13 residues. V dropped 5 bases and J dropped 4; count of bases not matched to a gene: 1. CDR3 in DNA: TGTGCCAGCAGTCGACAGGGGAATCAGCCCCAGCATTTT. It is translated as CASSRQGNQPQHF.

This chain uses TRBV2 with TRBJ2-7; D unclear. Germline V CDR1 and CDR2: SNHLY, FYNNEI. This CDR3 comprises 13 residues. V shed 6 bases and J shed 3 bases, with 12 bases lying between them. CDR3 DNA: TGTGCCAGCAGGATCCAGGTATTCTACGAGCAGTACTTC. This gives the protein CASRIQVFYEQYF.

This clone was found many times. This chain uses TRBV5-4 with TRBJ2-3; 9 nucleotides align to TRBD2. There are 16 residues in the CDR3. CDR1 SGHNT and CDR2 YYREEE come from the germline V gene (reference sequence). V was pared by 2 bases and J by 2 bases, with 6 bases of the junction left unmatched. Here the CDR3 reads CASSFGGRGFTDTQYF. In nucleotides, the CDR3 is TGTGCCAGCAGCTTCGGCGGGAGGGGATTCACAGATACGCAGTATTTT.

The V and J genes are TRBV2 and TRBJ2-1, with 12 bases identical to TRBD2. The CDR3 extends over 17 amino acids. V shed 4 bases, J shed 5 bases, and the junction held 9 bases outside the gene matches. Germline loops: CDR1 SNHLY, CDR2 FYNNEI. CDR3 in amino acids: CASSAPRASGRDNEQFF. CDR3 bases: TGTGCCAGCAGTGCCCCCAGGGCTAGCGGGAGGGACAATGAGCAGTTCTTC.

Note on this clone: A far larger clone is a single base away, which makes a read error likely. CDR3 DNA sequence: TGCGCCAGCAGCCAGACAGGGAACACTGAAGCTTTCTTT. The encoded protein is CASSQTGNTEAFF. The chain couples TRBV4-1 to TRBJ1-1; tentatively, D is TRBD1 (6 bases). With 3 bases removed from V and 1 base from J, the gap between germline ends came to 6 bases. The germline gives CDR1 MGHRA, CDR2 YSYEKL. The CDR3 has 13 amino acids.

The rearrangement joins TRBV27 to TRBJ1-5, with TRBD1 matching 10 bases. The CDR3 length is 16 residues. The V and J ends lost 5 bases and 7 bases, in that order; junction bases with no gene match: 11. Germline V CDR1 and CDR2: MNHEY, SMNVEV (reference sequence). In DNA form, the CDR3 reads TGTGCCAGCAGTCGAGGTGACAGGGGGCGAGGACAGCCCCAGCATTTT. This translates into CASSRGDRGRGQPQHF.

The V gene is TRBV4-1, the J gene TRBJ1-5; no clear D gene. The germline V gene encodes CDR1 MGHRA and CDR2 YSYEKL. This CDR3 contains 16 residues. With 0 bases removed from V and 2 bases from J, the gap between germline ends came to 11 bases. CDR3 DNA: TGCGCCAGCAGCCAAGAAGGAGGGTATGGCAATCAGCCCCAGCATTTT. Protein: CASSQEGGYGNQPQHF.

Here the CDR3 reads CASSEKGGTNTGELFF. The CDR3 nucleotides are TGTGCCAGCTCAGAGAAGGGGGGGACGAACACCGGGGAGCTGTTTTTT. The V gene is TRBV18, the J gene TRBJ2-2; a possible D gene is TRBD2 (7 bases). V shed 5 bases and J shed 0 bases, with 13 bases lying between them. CDR3 length equals 16 residues. CDR1 and CDR2 from the germline V gene are KGHSH and LQKENI.

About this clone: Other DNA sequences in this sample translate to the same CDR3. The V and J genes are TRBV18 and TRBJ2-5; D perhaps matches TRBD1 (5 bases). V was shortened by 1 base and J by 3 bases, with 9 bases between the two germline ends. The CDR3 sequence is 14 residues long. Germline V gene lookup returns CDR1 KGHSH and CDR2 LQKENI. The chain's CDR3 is CASSPQGREETQYF. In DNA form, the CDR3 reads TGTGCCAGCTCACCACAGGGCAGGGAAGAGACCCAGTACTTC.

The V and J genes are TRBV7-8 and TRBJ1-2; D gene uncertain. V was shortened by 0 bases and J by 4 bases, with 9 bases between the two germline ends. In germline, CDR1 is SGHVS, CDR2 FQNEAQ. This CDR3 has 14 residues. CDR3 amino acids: CASSLAAQAYGYTF. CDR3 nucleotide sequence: TGTGCCAGCAGCTTAGCGGCCCAGGCCTATGGCTACACCTTC. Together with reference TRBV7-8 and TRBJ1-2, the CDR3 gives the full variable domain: GAGVSQSPRYKVAKRGQDVALRCDPISGHVSLFWYQQALGQGPEFLTYFQNEAQLDKSGLPSDRFFAERPEGSVSTLKIQRTQQEDSAVYLCASSLAAQAYGYTFGSGTRLTVV.

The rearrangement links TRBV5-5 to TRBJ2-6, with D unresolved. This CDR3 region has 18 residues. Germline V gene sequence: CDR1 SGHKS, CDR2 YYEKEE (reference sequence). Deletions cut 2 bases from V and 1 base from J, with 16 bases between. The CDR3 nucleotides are TGTGCCAGCAGCTTACGTTATGTTTTCACATCTGGGGCCAACGTCCTGACTTTC. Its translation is CASSLRYVFTSGANVLTF.

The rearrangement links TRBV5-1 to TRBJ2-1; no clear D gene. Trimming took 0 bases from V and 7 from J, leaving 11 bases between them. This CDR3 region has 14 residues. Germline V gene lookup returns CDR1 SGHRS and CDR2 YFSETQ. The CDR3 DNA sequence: TGCGCCAGCAGCTTGGACGTCGGGTCAAATGAGCAGTTCTTC. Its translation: CASSLDVGSNEQFF.

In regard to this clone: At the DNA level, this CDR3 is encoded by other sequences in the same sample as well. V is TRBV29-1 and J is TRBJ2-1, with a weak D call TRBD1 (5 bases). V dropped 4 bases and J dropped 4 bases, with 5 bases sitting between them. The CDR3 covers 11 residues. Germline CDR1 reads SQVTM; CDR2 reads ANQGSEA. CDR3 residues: CSVGQYNEQFF. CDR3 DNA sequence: TGCAGCGTTGGACAGTACAATGAGCAGTTCTTC.

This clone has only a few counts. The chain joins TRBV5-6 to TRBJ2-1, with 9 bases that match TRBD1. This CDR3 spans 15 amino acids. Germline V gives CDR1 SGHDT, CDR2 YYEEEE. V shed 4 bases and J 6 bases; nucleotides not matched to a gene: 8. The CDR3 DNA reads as TGTGCCAGCAGCAACCGGGACAGGGACTTCAATGAGCAGTTCTTC. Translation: CASSNRDRDFNEQFF. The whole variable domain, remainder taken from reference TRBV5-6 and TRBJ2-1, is DAGVTQSPTHLIKTRGQQVTLRCSPKSGHDTVSWYQQALGQGPQFIFQYYEEEERQRGNFPDRFSGHQFPNYSSELNVNALLLGDSALYLCASSNRDRDFNEQFFGPGTRLTVL.

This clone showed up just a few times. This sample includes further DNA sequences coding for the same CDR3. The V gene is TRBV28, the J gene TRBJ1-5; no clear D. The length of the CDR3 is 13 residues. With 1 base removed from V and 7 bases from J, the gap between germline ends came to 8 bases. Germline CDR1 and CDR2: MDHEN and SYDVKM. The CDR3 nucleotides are TGTGCCAGCAGTTTATACCCGAACCAGCCCCAGCATTTT. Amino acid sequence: CASSLYPNQPQHF.

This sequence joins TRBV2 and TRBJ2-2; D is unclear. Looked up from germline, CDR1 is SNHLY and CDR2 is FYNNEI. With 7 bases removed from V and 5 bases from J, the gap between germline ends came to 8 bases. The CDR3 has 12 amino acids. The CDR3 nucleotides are TGTGCCAGCACCCTGGGGACCGGGGAGCTGTTTTTT. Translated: CASTLGTGELFF.

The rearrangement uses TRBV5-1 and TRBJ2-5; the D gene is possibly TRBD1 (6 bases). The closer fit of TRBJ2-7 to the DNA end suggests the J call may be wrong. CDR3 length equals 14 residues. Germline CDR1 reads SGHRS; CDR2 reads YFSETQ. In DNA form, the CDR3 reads TGCGCCAGCAGCTTTAATGACAGGAATGACGAGCAGTACTTC. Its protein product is CASSFNDRNDEQYF.

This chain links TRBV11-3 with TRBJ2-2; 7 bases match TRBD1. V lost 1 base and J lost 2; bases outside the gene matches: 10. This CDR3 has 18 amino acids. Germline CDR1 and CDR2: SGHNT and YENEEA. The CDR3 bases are TGTGCCAGCAGCTTAGGATCAGGGACAGCGGAAAACACCGGGGAGCTGTTTTTT. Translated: CASSLGSGTAENTGELFF.

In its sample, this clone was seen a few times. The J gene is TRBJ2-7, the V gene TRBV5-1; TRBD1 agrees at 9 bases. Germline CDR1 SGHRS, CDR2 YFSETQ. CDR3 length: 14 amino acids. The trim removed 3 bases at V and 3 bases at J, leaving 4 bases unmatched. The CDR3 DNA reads TGCGCCAGCAGCTGGACAGGGGCTGGCTACGAGCAGTACTTC. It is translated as CASSWTGAGYEQYF.